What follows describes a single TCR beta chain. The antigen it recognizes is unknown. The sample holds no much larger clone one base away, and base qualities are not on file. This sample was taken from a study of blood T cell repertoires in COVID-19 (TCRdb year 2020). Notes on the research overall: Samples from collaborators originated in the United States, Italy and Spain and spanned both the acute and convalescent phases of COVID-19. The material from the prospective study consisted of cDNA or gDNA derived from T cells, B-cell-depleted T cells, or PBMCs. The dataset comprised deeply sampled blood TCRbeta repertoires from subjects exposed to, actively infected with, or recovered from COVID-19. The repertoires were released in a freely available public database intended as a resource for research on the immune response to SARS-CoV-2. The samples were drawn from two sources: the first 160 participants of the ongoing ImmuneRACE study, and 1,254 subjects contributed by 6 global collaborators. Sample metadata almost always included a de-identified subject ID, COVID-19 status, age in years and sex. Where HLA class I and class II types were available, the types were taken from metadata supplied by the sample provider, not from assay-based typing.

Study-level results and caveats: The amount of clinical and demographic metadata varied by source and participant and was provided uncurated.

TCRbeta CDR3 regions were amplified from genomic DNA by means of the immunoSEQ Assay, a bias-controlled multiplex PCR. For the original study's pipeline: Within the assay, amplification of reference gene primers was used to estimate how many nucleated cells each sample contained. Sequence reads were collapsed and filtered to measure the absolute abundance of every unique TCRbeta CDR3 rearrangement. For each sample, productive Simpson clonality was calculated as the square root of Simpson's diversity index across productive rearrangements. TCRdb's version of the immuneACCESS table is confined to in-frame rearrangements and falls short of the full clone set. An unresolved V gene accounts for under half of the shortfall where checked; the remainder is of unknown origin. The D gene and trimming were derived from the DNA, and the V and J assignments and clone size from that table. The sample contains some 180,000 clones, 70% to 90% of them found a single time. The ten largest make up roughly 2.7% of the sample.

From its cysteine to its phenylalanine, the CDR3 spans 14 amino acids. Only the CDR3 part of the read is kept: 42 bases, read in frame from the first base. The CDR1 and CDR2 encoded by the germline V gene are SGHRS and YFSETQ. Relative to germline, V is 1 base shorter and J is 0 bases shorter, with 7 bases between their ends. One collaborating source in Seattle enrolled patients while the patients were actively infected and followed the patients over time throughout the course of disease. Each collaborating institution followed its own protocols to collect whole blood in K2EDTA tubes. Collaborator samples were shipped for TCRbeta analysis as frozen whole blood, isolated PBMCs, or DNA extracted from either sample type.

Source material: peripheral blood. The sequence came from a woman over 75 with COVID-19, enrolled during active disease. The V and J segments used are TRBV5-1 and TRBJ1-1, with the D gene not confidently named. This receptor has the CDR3 CASSLRSMNTEAFF. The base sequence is TGCGCCAGCAGCTTGAGGAGCATGAACACTGAAGCTTTCTTT.